This TCR beta chain was captured by sequencing in a study of CD8+CD57+ T cells in acquired aplastic anemia. Across the study: Isolated CD4+ and CD8+ cells, once sorted, yielded DNA averaging roughly 3.2 ug.

Patients selected for sequencing had displayed CD8+CD57+ cell expansion by flow cytometry. Patients, without exception, had severe acquired aplastic anemia. This clonotype was observed many times. The CDR3 is made up of 16 amino acids. Germline V gene data show CDR1 as LNHNV and CDR2 as YYDKDF (reference sequence). V was shortened by 0 bases and J by 3 bases, with 11 bases between the two germline ends. Profiling of TCR beta VDJ combinations and CDR3 sequences used genomic DNA as template. Each CDR3 protein is one row after TCRdb ran MiXCR on the reads. The sample includes 160,000 or so distinct CDR3 sequences, around 47% seen only once; the top ten take 2.5% to 3.5%.

This clonotype originated in a human donor with aplastic anemia. The sequenced material came from sorted CD4+, CD8+, or CD8+CD57+ T cells (not recorded which) from PBMCs. The chain couples TRBV15 to TRBJ2-2, with D tentatively TRBD1 or TRBD2 (5 bases each). Here the CDR3 reads CATSRDRRTHTGELFF. The CDR3 bases are TGTGCCACCAGCAGAGATCGGAGGACACACACCGGGGAGCTGTTTTTT.